This TCR beta chain stems from a study of Graves' ophthalmopathy and Graves' hyperthyroidism. Trimming shortened V by 0 bases and J by 8 bases, and 7 bases separated the two germline ends. The CDR3 has 11 amino acids. In germline, CDR1 is DFQATT, CDR2 SNEGSKA (reference sequence). Amplification of the TCR beta CDR3 regions used RNA transcripts (as template). First-round RT-PCR used HTBI primers; second-round multiplex PCR followed. TCRdb recomputed calls from the multiplex PCR reads with MiXCR, one row per CDR3 protein. The repertoire holds around 1,200,000 distinct CDR3 sequences, with about 35% as singletons.

The specimen was peripheral blood or thyroid tissue (not recorded which). This receptor was obtained from an adult man with Graves' hyperthyroidism. The J gene is TRBJ1-2, the V gene TRBV20-1; D call uncertain. The CDR3: CSAREAGGYTF. Written as DNA, the CDR3 is TGCAGTGCTAGAGAGGCAGGCGGCTACACCTTC.